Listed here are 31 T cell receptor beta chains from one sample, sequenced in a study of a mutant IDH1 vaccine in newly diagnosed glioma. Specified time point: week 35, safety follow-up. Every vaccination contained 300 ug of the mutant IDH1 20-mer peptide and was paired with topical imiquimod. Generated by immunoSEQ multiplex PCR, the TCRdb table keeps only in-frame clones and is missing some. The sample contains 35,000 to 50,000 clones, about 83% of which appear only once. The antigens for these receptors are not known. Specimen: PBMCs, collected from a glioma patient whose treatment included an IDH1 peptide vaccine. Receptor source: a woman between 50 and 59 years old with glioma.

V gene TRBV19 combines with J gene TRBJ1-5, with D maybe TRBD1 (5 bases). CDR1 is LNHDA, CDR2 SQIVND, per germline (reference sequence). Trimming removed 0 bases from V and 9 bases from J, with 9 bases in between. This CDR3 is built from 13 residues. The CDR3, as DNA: TGTGCCAGTAGTATAGAAGGGGTTGGGCCCCAGCATTTT. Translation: CASSIEGVGPQHF.

The CDR3 region has the DNA TGTGCCAGCAGCAAAGCGAGGGGGAGCCCCAACTGGATCTACGAGCAGTACTTC. Its translation is CASSKARGSPNWIYEQYF. The chain joins TRBV21-1 to TRBJ2-7; TRBD1 reflects the table's D call only, with no check against the DNA. TRBV21-1 is reported as a pseudogene. The CDR3 length is 18 residues.

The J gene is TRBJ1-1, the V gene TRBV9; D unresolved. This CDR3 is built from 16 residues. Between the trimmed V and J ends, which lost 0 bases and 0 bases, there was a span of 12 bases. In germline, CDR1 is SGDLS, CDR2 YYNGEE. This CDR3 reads CASSVDTGRLNTEAFF. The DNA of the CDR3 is TGTGCCAGCAGCGTAGATACTGGGAGGCTGAACACTGAAGCTTTCTTT.

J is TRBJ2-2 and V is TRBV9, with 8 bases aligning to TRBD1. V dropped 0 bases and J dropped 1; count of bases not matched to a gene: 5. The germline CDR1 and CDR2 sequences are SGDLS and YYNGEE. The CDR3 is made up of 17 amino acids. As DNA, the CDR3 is TGTGCCAGCAGCGTAGGAGGAACAGGGGGGAACACCGGGGAGCTGTTTTTT. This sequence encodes CASSVGGTGGNTGELFF.

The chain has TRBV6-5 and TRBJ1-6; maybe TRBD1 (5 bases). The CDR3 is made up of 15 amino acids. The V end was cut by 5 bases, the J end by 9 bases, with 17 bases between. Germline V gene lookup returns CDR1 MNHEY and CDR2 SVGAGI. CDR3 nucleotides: TGTGCCAGCAGTCGCGCCCGGGGGTCTGGTTCACCCCTCCACTTT. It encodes CASSRARGSGSPLHF.

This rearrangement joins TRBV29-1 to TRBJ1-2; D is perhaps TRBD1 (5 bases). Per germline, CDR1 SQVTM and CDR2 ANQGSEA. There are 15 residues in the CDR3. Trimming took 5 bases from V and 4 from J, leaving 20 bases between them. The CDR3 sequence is CSVPAKGVVPYGYTF. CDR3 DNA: TGCAGCGTTCCGGCAAAAGGGGTTGTCCCCTATGGCTACACCTTC. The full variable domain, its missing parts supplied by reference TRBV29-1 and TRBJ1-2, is SAVISQKPSRDICQRGTSLTIQCQVDSQVTMMFWYRQQPGQSLTLIATANQGSEATYESGFVIDKFPISRPNLTFSTLTVSNMSPEDSSIYLCSVPAKGVVPYGYTFGSGTRLTVV.

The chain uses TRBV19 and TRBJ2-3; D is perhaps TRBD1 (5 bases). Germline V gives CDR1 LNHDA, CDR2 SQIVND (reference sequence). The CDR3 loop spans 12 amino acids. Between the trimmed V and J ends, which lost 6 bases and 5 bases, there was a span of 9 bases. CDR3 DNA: TGTGCCAGTAGCCAGGGAATAGATACGCAGTATTTT. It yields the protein CASSQGIDTQYF. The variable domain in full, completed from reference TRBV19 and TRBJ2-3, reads DGGITQSPKYLFRKEGQNVTLSCEQNLNHDAMYWYRQDPGQGLRLIYYSQIVNDFQKGDIAEGYSVSREKKESFPLTVTSAQKNPTAFYLCASSQGIDTQYFGPGTRLTVL.

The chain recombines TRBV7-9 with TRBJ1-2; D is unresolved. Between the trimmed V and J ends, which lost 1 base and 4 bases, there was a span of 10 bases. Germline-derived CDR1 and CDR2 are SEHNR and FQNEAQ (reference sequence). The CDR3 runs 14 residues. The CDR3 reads CASSLDLDPYGYTF. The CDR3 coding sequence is TGTGCCAGCAGCTTAGACTTAGACCCCTATGGCTACACCTTC.

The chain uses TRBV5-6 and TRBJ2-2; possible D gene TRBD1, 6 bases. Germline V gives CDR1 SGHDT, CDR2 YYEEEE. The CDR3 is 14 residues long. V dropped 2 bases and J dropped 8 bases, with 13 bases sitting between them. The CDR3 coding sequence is TGTGCCAGCAGCTTACAGGGTGCCGCTGGGGAGCTGTTTTTT. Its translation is CASSLQGAAGELFF.

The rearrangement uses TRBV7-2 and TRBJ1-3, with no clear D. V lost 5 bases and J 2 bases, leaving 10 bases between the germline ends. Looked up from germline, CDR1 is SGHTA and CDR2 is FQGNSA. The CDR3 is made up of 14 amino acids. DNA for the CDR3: TGTGCCAGCAGCCCCGGTGCACCTGGAAACACCATATATTTT. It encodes CASSPGAPGNTIYF.

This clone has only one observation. The CDR3 spells CASSYFGRGREKLFF. The CDR3 coding sequence is TGTGCCAGCAGTTACTTCGGCAGGGGGCGAGAAAAACTGTTTTTT. This chain connects TRBV6-5 to TRBJ1-4; 8 bases line up with TRBD1. The germline CDR1 and CDR2 sequences are MNHEY and SVGAGI. J lost 8 bases, V lost 1 base, and 6 bases had no gene match. CDR3 size: 15 residues.

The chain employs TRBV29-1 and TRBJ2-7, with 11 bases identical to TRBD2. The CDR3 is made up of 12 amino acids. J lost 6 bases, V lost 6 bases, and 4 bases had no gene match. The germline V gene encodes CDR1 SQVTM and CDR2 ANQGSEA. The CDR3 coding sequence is TGCAGCGTACGACTAGCGGGGCGCGAGCAGTACTTC. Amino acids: CSVRLAGREQYF.

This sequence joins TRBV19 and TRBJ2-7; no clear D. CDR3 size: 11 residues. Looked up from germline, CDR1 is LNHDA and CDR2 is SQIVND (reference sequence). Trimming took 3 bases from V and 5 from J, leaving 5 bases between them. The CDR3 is CASSIRNEQYF. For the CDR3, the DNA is TGTGCCAGTAGTATCAGAAACGAGCAGTACTTC.

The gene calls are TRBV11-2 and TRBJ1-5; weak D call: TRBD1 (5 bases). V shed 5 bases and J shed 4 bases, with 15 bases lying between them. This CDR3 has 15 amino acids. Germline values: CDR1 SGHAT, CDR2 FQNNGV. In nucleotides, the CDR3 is TGTGCCAGCAGCCCGCCAGGGACGGCGAATCAGCCCCAGCATTTT. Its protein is CASSPPGTANQPQHF. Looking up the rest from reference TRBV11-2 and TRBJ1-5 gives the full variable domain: EAGVAQSPRYKIIEKRQSVAFWCNPISGHATLYWYQQILGQGPKLLIQFQNNGVVDDSQLPKDRFSAERLKGVDSTLKIQPAKLEDSAVYLCASSPPGTANQPQHFGDGTRLSIL.

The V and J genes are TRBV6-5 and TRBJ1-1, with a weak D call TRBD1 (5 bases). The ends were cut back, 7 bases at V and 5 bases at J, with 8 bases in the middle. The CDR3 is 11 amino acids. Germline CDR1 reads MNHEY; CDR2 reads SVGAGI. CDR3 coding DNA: TGTGCCAGCACCGGGGGGACTGAAGCTTTCTTT. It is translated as CASTGGTEAFF.

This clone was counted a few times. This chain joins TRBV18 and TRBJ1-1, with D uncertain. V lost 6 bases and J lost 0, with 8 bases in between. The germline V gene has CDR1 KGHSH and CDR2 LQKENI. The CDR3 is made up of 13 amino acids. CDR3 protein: CASSSNMNTEAFF. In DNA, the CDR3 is TGTGCCAGCTCCTCAAACATGAACACTGAAGCTTTCTTT.

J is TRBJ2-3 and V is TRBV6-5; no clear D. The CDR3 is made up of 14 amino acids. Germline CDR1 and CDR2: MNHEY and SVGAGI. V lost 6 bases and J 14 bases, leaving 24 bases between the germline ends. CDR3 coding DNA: TGTGCCAGCAGCCCCGGACCGAATCTCCTTTCGCCGTATTTT. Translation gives CASSPGPNLLSPYF.

CDR3 region: CASSQGLAGGYEQFF. CDR3 nucleotides: TGCGCCAGCAGCCAGGGACTAGCGGGGGGATATGAGCAGTTCTTC. The chain carries TRBV5-1 and TRBJ2-1; 15 bases are shared with TRBD2. The CDR3 extends over 15 amino acids. In germline, CDR1 is SGHRS, CDR2 YFSETQ. V dropped 4 bases and J dropped 8; count of bases not matched to a gene: 4.

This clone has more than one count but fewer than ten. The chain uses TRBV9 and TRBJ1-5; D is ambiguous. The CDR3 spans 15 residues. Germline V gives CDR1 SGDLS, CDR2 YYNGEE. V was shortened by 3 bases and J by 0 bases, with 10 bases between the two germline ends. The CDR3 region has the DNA TGTGCCAGCAGCGAGGACCCCTATAGCAATCAGCCCCAGCATTTT. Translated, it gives CASSEDPYSNQPQHF.

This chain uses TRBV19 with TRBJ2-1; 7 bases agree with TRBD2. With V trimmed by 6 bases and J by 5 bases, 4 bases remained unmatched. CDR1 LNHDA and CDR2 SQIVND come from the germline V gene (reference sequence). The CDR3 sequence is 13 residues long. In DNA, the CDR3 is TGTGCCAGTAGGACGGGACTAAACAATGAGCAGTTCTTC. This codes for CASRTGLNNEQFF.

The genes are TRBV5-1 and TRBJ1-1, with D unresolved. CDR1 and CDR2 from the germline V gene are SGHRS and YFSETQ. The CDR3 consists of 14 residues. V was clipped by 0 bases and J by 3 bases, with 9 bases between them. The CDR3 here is CASSLAGQDTEAFF. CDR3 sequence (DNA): TGCGCCAGCAGCTTGGCGGGCCAAGACACTGAAGCTTTCTTT. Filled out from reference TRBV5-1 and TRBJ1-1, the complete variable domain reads KAGVTQTPRYLIKTRGQQVTLSCSPISGHRSVSWYQQTPGQGLQFLFEYFSETQRNKGNFPGRFSGRQFSNSRSEMNVSTLELGDSALYLCASSLAGQDTEAFFGQGTRLTVV.

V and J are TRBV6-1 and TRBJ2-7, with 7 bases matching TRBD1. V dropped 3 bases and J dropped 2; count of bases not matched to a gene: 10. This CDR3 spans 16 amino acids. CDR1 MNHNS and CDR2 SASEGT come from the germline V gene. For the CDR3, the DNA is TGTGCCAGCAGTGATGAACAGGGGCGCATTACCTACGAGCAGTACTTC. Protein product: CASSDEQGRITYEQYF.

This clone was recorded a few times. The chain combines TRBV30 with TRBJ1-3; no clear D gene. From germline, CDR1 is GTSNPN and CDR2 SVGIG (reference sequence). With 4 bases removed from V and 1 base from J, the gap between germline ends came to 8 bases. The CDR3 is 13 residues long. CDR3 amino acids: CAWMKGSGNTIYF. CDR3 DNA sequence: TGTGCCTGGATGAAGGGATCTGGAAACACCATATATTTT.

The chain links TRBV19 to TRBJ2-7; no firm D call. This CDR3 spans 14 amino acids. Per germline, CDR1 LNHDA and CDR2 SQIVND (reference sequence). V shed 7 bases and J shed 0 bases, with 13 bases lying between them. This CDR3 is CASTSMTGSYEQYF. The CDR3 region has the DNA TGTGCCAGTACCTCAATGACGGGCTCCTACGAGCAGTACTTC.

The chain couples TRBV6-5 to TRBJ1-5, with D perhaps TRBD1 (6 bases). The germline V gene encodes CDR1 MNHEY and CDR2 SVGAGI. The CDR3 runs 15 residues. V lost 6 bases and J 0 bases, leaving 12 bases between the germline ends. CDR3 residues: CASSPRGNSNQPQHF. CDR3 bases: TGTGCCAGCAGCCCTAGGGGGAATAGCAATCAGCCCCAGCATTTT.

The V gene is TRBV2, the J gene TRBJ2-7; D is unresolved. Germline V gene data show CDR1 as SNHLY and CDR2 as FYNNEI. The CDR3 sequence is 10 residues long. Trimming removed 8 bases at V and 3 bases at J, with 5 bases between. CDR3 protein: CASGDYEQYF. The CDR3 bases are TGTGCCAGCGGGGACTACGAGCAGTACTTC.

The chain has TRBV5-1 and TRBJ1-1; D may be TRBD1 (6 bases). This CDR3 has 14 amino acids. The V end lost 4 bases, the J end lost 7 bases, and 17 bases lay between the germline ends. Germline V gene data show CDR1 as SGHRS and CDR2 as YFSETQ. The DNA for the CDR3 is TGCGCCAGCAGCCAGGGTGGGCGAGGGGGTGAAGCTTTCTTT. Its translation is CASSQGGRGGEAFF. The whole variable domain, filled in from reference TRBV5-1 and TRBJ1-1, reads KAGVTQTPRYLIKTRGQQVTLSCSPISGHRSVSWYQQTPGQGLQFLFEYFSETQRNKGNFPGRFSGRQFSNSRSEMNVSTLELGDSALYLCASSQGGRGGEAFFGQGTRLTVV.

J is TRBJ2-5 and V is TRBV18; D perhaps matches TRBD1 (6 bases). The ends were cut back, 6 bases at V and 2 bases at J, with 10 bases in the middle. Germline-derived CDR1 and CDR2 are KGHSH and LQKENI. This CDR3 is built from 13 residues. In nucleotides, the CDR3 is TGTGCCAGCTCGAGGGGACAACAAGAGACCCAGTACTTC. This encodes CASSRGQQETQYF.

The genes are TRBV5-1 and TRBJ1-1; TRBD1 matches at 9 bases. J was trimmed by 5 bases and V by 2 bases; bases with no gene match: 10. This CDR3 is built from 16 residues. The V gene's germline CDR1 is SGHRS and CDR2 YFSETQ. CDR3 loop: CASSLTGTGTVTEAFF. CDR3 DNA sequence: TGCGCCAGCAGCTTAACCGGGACAGGGACCGTGACTGAAGCTTTCTTT.

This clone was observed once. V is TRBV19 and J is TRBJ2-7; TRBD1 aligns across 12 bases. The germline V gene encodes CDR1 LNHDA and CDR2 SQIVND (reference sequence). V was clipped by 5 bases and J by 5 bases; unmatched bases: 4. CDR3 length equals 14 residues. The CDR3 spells CASSLGQGAHEQYF. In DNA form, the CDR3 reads TGTGCCAGTAGTTTGGGACAGGGGGCCCACGAGCAGTACTTC.

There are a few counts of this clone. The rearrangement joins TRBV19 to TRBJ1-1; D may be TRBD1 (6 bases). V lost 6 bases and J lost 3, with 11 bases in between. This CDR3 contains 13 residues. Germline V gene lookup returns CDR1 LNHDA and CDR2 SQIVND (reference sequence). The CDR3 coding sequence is TGTGCCAGTAGACAAGAGGGGGACACTGAAGCTTTCTTT. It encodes CASRQEGDTEAFF.